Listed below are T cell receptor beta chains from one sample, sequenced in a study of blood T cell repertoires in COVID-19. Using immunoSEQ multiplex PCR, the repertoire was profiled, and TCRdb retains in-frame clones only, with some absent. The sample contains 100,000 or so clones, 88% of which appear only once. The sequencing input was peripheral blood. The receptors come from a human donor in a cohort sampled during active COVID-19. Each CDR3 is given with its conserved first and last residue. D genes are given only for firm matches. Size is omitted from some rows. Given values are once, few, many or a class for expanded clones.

CASSARPGTTSPGANVLTF,TGTGCCAGCAGCGCGCGACCCGGGACAACGTCTCCTGGGGCCAACGTCCTGACTTTC,19,TRBJ2-6,-,-,TRBV7-8
CASSDGGPYEQYF,TGCGCCAGCAGCGACGGGGGACCCTACGAGCAGTACTTC,13,TRBJ2-7,-,-,TRBV5-1
CASSPRRGGETQYF,TGTGCCAGCAGCCCCCGAAGGGGGGGCGAAACCCAGTACTTC,14,TRBJ2-5,-,-,TRBV13
CASSPRGRGFGTEAFF,TGTGCCAGCAGCCCAAGAGGTAGGGGCTTTGGCACTGAAGCTTTCTTT,16,TRBJ1-1,-,-,TRBV11-1
CASNRDRVPGANVLTF,TGTGCCAGCAACCGGGACAGGGTACCGGGGGCCAACGTCCTGACTTTC,16,TRBJ2-6,TRBD1,few,TRBV28
CASRRPDRGIEAFF,TGTGCCAGTCGCCGGCCCGACAGGGGGATTGAAGCTTTCTTT,14,TRBJ1-1,TRBD1,-,TRBV19
CASSKYGTGFMNTEAFF,TGTGCCAGCAGTAAATACGGGACAGGCTTCATGAACACTGAAGCTTTCTTT,17,TRBJ1-1,TRBD1,-,TRBV28
CASKRGQGASYEQYF,TGTGCCAGTAAGCGGGGACAGGGGGCCTCCTACGAGCAGTACTTC,15,TRBJ2-7,TRBD1,-,TRBV19
CASSRTSYEQYF,TGTGCCAGCAGCCGGACAAGCTACGAGCAGTACTTC,12,TRBJ2-7,-,-,TRBV14
CASSLQGDSTYEQYF,TGTGCCAGCAGCTTACAGGGGGACAGCACCTACGAGCAGTACTTC,15,TRBJ2-7,TRBD1,once,TRBV7-2
CASSLNSGTGTDSYNSPLHF,TGCGCCAGCAGCTTGAACTCCGGGACAGGGACAGACTCCTATAATTCACCCCTCCACTTT,20,TRBJ1-6,TRBD1,-,TRBV5-1
CASSSGRGQLQETQYF,TGCGCCAGCAGCTCAGGAAGGGGGCAACTTCAAGAGACCCAGTACTTC,16,TRBJ2-5,TRBD1,few,TRBV5-1
CASSLADRVYYGYTF,TGTGCCAGCAGCTTGGCGGACAGGGTATACTATGGCTACACCTTC,15,TRBJ1-2,TRBD1,-,TRBV5-5
CASRHRGRTETQYF,TGTGCCAGTAGACACAGAGGGAGGACGGAGACCCAGTACTTC,14,TRBJ2-5,-,-,TRBV19
CASSSSGRTSEGGYTF,TGCGCCAGCAGCTCTTCAGGACGGACCTCGGAGGGTGGCTACACCTTC,16,TRBJ1-2,-,-,TRBV5-1
CSASPSGRGAETQYF,TGCAGTGCTAGTCCGAGCGGGAGAGGGGCAGAGACCCAGTACTTC,15,TRBJ2-5,TRBD2,-,TRBV20-1
CASSRSVGNQGADTQYF,TGTGCCAGCAGCAGAAGTGTGGGCAATCAGGGGGCAGATACGCAGTATTTT,17,TRBJ2-3,TRBD1,-,TRBV11-3
CAWSVGGAYEQYF,TGTGCCTGGAGTGTAGGGGGGGCTTACGAGCAGTACTTC,13,TRBJ2-7,-,-,TRBV30
CASRHQTTNEKLFF,TGTGCCAGCCGTCACCAGACAACTAATGAAAAACTGTTTTTT,14,TRBJ1-4,-,-,TRBV6-4
CASGFKVGTEAFF,TGTGCCAGTGGGTTTAAGGTCGGGACTGAAGCTTTCTTT,13,TRBJ1-1,-,-,TRBV12-3/TRBV12-4